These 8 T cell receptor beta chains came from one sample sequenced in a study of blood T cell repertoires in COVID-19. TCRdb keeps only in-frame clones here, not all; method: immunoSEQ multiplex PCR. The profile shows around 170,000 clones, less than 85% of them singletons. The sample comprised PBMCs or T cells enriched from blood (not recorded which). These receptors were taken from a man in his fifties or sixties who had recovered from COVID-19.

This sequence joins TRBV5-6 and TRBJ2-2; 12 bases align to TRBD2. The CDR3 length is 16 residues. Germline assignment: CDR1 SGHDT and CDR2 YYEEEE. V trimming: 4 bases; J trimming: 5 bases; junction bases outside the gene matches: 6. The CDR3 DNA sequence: TGTGCCAGCAGCCGCCTAGCGGGGGGGCGAACCGGGGAGCTGTTTTTT. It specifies CASSRLAGGRTGELFF.

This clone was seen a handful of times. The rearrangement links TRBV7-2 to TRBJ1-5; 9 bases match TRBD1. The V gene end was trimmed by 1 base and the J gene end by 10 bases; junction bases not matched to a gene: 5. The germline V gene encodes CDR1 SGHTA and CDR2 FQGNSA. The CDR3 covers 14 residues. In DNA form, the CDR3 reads TGTGCCAGCAGCTTAGGGGACAGGGTGACCCCCCAGCATTTT. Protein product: CASSLGDRVTPQHF.

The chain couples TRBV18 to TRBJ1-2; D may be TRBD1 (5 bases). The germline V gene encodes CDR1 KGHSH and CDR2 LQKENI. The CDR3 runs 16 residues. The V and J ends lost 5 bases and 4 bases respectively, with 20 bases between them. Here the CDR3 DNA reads TGTGCCAGCTCATCCTCAGGGAGGAACGTGGGCTATGGCTACACCTTC. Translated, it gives CASSSSGRNVGYGYTF.

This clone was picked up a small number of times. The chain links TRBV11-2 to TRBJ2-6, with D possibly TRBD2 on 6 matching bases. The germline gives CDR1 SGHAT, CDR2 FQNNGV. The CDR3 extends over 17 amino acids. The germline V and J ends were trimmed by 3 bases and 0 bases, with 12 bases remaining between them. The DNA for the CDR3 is TGTGCCAGCAGCTTCACCCAGGGACTCTCTGGGGCCAACGTCCTGACTTTC. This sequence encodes CASSFTQGLSGANVLTF.

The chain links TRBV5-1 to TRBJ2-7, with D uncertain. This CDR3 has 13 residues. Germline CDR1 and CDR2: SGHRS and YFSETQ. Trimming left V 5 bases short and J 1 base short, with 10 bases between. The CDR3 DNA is TGCGCCAGCAGAGTGACGGGTTCCTACGAGCAGTACTTC. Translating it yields CASRVTGSYEQYF. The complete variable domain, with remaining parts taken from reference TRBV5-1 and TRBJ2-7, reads KAGVTQTPRYLIKTRGQQVTLSCSPISGHRSVSWYQQTPGQGLQFLFEYFSETQRNKGNFPGRFSGRQFSNSRSEMNVSTLELGDSALYLCASRVTGSYEQYFGPGTRLTVT.

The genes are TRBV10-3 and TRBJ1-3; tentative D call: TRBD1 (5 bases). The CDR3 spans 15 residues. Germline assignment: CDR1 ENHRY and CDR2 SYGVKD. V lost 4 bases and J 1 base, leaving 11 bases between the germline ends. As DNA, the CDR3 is TGTGCCATCAGTGGGACATTACTATCTGGAAACACCATATATTTT. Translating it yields CAISGTLLSGNTIYF.

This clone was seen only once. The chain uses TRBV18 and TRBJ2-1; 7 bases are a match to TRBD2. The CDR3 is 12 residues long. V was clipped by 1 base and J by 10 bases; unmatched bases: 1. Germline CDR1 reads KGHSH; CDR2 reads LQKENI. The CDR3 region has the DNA TGTGCCAGCTCACCACTCGGGGGGGAGCAGTTCTTC. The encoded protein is CASSPLGGEQFF.

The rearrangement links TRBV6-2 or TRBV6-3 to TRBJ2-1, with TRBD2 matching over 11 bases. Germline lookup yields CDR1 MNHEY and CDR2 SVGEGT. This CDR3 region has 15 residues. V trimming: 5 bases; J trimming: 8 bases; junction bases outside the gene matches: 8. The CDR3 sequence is CASSQASGGSDEQFF. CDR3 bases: TGTGCCAGCAGTCAGGCTAGCGGGGGGTCCGATGAGCAGTTCTTC.